The 30 T cell receptor beta chains below all came from one sample that was sequenced in a study of blood T cell repertoires in COVID-19. Produced via immunoSEQ multiplex PCR; TCRdb's table is partial and in-frame only. The sample lists 120,000 to 150,000 clones; around 81% were seen once. The specimen sequenced was peripheral blood. Receptor source: a man in his 60s with active or convalescent COVID-19.

The gene calls are TRBV5-4 and TRBJ2-3; a possible D gene is TRBD2 (5 bases). Trimming left V 4 bases short and J 5 bases short, with 20 bases between. The V gene's germline CDR1 is SGHNT and CDR2 YYREEE (reference sequence). The CDR3 has 16 residues. CDR3 amino acids: CASSLAAGTPQDTQYF. The CDR3 DNA reads TGTGCCAGCAGCCTAGCTGCAGGAACTCCACAAGATACGCAGTATTTT.

The chain joins TRBV10-3 to TRBJ2-7, with 7 bases aligning to TRBD1. Per the germline V gene, CDR1 is ENHRY and CDR2 is SYGVKD. The CDR3 runs to 12 residues. The ends lost 9 bases at V and 6 bases at J; junction bases unmatched: 8. This CDR3 is CAITGEYGEQYF. The CDR3 DNA reads TGTGCCATAACAGGGGAATACGGCGAGCAGTACTTC.

V usage is TRBV29-1 and J usage is TRBJ1-4, with D possibly being TRBD1 (5 bases). The germline CDR1 and CDR2 sequences are SQVTM and ANQGSEA. The CDR3 spans 13 residues. Trimming stripped 1 base from V and 4 bases from J, with 7 bases between. For the CDR3, the DNA is TGCAGCGTTGAAGGGCAGGGTAATGAAAAACTGTTTTTT. This sequence encodes CSVEGQGNEKLFF.

CDR3 loop: CASSLYRNTEAFF. CDR3 nucleotide sequence: TGTGCCAGCAGCTTATACAGAAACACTGAAGCTTTCTTT. V gene TRBV7-3 combines with J gene TRBJ1-1; no clear D gene. V gave up 2 bases and J gave up 2 bases, with 6 bases separating them. The CDR3 is made up of 13 amino acids. Germline CDR1 and CDR2: SGHTA and FQGTGA.

This sequence joins TRBV7-2 and TRBJ1-2; TRBD1 aligns across 8 bases. The J segment lost 5 bases and the V segment lost 2 bases, leaving 10 bases of the junction unmatched. The CDR3 length is 16 residues. The germline CDR1 and CDR2 sequences are SGHTA and FQGNSA. CDR3 nucleotide sequence: TGTGCCAGCAGCTTAAGTTCCGGGACAGGACCTTATGGCTACACCTTC. Translation: CASSLSSGTGPYGYTF.

The rearrangement links TRBV29-1 to TRBJ2-7, with 7 bases that match TRBD2. This CDR3 spans 14 amino acids. Germline lookup yields CDR1 SQVTM and CDR2 ANQGSEA. The V segment lost 6 bases and the J segment 0 bases; nucleotides outside the gene matches: 8. CDR3 residues: CSVAGASGSYEQYF. The CDR3, as DNA: TGCAGCGTCGCTGGGGCTAGCGGCTCCTACGAGCAGTACTTC.

This chain links TRBV6-1 with TRBJ2-6, with 11 positions matching TRBD2. Germline CDR1 and CDR2: MNHNS and SASEGT. The CDR3 runs 21 residues. Unmatched junction bases numbered 11, after V lost 1 base and J lost 0 bases. CDR3 region: CASSEGLGSSGRPSGANVLTF. CDR3 DNA sequence: TGTGCCAGCAGTGAAGGGTTGGGGTCTAGCGGGAGGCCCTCTGGGGCCAACGTCCTGACTTTC.

The rearrangement uses TRBV12-3 or TRBV12-4 and TRBJ1-5, with D unclear. V lost 3 bases and J 2 bases, leaving 5 bases between the germline ends. The CDR3 is 13 amino acids. The CDR3 is CASSFIGNQPQHF. The CDR3 nucleotides read TGTGCCAGCAGTTTTATAGGCAATCAGCCCCAGCATTTT.

This clone was seen only once. The chain uses TRBV9 and TRBJ1-4; D unresolved. V was shortened by 0 bases and J by 3 bases, with 6 bases between the two germline ends. Per the germline V gene, CDR1 is SGDLS and CDR2 is YYNGEE. This CDR3 contains 14 residues. CDR3 loop: CASSVAQANEKLFF. CDR3 DNA: TGTGCCAGCAGCGTAGCCCAGGCTAATGAAAAACTGTTTTTT.

V is TRBV29-1 and J is TRBJ1-1; D possibly corresponds to TRBD1 (6 bases). V dropped 7 bases and J dropped 4 bases, with 13 bases sitting between them. This CDR3 has 12 amino acids. CDR1 and CDR2 (germline): SQVTM, ANQGSEA. Written as DNA, the CDR3 is TGCAGCGCCCGAGGGGGGGGCACTGAAGCTTTCTTT. Protein product: CSARGGGTEAFF.

This sequence joins TRBV5-1 and TRBJ2-7; tentatively, D is TRBD2 (6 bases). From germline, CDR1 is SGHRS and CDR2 YFSETQ. V was pared by 3 bases and J by 4 bases, with 8 bases between. The CDR3 extends over 12 amino acids. CDR3 protein: CASSWRGYEQYF. The CDR3 nucleotides are TGCGCCAGCAGCTGGAGGGGTTACGAGCAGTACTTC.

The rearrangement joins TRBV7-9 to TRBJ1-6; tentative D call: TRBD1 (5 bases). Germline-derived CDR1 and CDR2 are SEHNR and FQNEAQ (reference sequence). This CDR3 spans 14 amino acids. V was pared by 1 base and J by 10 bases, with 11 bases between. CDR3 nucleotide sequence: TGTGCCAGCAGCTTAGGGGGCCAGGGATCACCCCTCCACTTT. It yields the protein CASSLGGQGSPLHF.

This chain uses TRBV19 with TRBJ2-7; 8 nucleotides agree with TRBD1. CDR1 is LNHDA, CDR2 SQIVND, per germline (reference sequence). This CDR3 is 16 amino acids long. V lost 4 bases to trimming and J lost 0 bases; unmatched junction nucleotides: 8. The CDR3, as DNA: TGTGCCAGTAGTACCCAGAGGACAGGGCGCTCCTACGAGCAGTACTTC. Amino acid sequence: CASSTQRTGRSYEQYF.

This clone was detected only once. The chain has TRBV24-1 and TRBJ2-1; 7 bases map to TRBD1. Germline trimming cut 3 bases from V and 13 bases from J; bases unmatched to any gene: 11. Germline V gene sequence: CDR1 KGHDR, CDR2 SFDVKD. There are 14 residues in the CDR3. CDR3 loop: CATSDPSLTGRQFF. The CDR3 DNA sequence: TGTGCCACCAGTGATCCTTCTTTGACAGGGAGACAGTTCTTC.

The chain links TRBV19 to TRBJ1-2; D call uncertain. Germline V gives CDR1 LNHDA, CDR2 SQIVND (reference sequence). The V and J ends lost 3 bases and 4 bases respectively, with 9 bases between them. This CDR3 is built from 13 residues. CDR3: CASSIDSRYGYTF. The CDR3 bases are TGTGCCAGTAGTATCGACTCCCGCTATGGCTACACCTTC.

The chain carries TRBV5-1 and TRBJ2-7; a possible D gene is TRBD1 (5 bases). Germline CDR1 SGHRS, CDR2 YFSETQ. Trimming left V 3 bases short and J 0 bases short, with 13 bases between. This CDR3 spans 15 amino acids. Written as DNA, the CDR3 is TGCGCCAGCAGCTCGGACGACAGACTCTCCTACGAGCAGTACTTC. Its protein is CASSSDDRLSYEQYF.

The chain has TRBV7-9 and TRBJ2-5; TRBD2 agrees at 8 bases. The trim removed 3 bases at V and 3 bases at J, leaving 6 bases unmatched. Germline V gives CDR1 SEHNR, CDR2 FQNEAQ (reference sequence). CDR3 length equals 15 residues. The CDR3 DNA is TGTGCCAGCAGCTTTAGTGGGACTAGAGAAGAGACCCAGTACTTC. Translating it yields CASSFSGTREETQYF.

The genes are TRBV9 and TRBJ2-5, with D uncertain. Trimming stripped 0 bases from V and 2 bases from J, with 8 bases between. This CDR3 is built from 14 residues. Per germline, CDR1 SGDLS and CDR2 YYNGEE. CDR3 nucleotides: TGTGCCAGCAGCGTAGACGGCAGGCAAGAGACCCAGTACTTC. This gives the protein CASSVDGRQETQYF. The whole variable domain, remainder taken from reference TRBV9 and TRBJ2-5, is DSGVTQTPKHLITATGQRVTLRCSPRSGDLSVYWYQQSLDQGLQFLIQYYNGEERAKGNILERFSAQQFPDLHSELNLSSLELGDSALYFCASSVDGRQETQYFGPGTRLLVL.

The V call is TRBV18, the J call TRBJ2-7, with TRBD1 matching 8 bases. V lost 1 base to trimming and J lost 10 bases; unmatched junction nucleotides: 6. Germline values: CDR1 KGHSH, CDR2 LQKENI. CDR3 length: 13 amino acids. The CDR3 here is CASSPQPQGGQYF. CDR3 nucleotide sequence: TGTGCCAGCTCACCACAACCACAGGGGGGCCAGTACTTC.

The chain couples TRBV6-5 to TRBJ1-2; 8 bases agree with TRBD1. After removal of 4 bases from V and 4 bases from J, the junction contained 5 bases not matched to a gene. The CDR3 totals 14 residues. Per germline, CDR1 MNHEY and CDR2 SVGAGI. CDR3 nucleotide sequence: TGTGCCAGCAGTTCAGGGGGCATTGGCTATGGCTACACCTTC. Protein sequence: CASSSGGIGYGYTF.

The genes are TRBV7-8 and TRBJ2-5; 7 bases fit TRBD1. The V gene end was trimmed by 1 base and the J gene end by 5 bases; junction bases not matched to a gene: 7. The CDR3 is 15 residues long. The V gene's germline CDR1 is SGHVS and CDR2 FQNEAQ. CDR3 amino acids: CASSLGPSRGETQYF. The CDR3 DNA reads as TGTGCCAGCAGCTTAGGTCCCTCCAGGGGGGAGACCCAGTACTTC.

The chain carries TRBV19 and TRBJ2-1; TRBD1 agrees at 9 bases. Germline CDR1 and CDR2: LNHDA and SQIVND (reference sequence). The junction had 7 bases not matched to a gene; V was cut back by 6 bases and J by 4 bases. This CDR3 region has 15 residues. This CDR3 reads CASSEQGARYNEQFF. The CDR3 DNA reads TGTGCCAGTAGCGAACAGGGGGCGCGGTACAATGAGCAGTTCTTC.

This rearrangement joins TRBV7-9 to TRBJ1-1; 7 nucleotides align to TRBD1. Germline loops: CDR1 SEHNR, CDR2 FQNEAQ (reference sequence). The length of the CDR3 is 15 residues. The V and J ends lost 1 base and 4 bases, in that order; junction bases with no gene match: 6. The CDR3 DNA follows: TGTGCCAGCAGCTTAGAACCAGGGGGGATCACTGAAGCTTTCTTT. Translation gives CASSLEPGGITEAFF.

This chain connects TRBV6-4 to TRBJ2-3, with 7 bases matching TRBD1. This CDR3 has 15 residues. CDR1 MRHNA and CDR2 SNTAGT come from the germline V gene. The junction had 6 bases not matched to a gene; V was cut back by 6 bases and J by 0 bases. CDR3 DNA: TGTGCCAGCAGAGAACAGGGGTCTAGCACAGATACGCAGTATTTT. The encoded protein is CASREQGSSTDTQYF.

The CDR3 loop reads CASSYLQDRISHTEAFF. Here the CDR3 DNA reads TGTGCCAGCAGCTACCTCCAGGACAGGATTTCTCACACTGAAGCTTTCTTT. The gene calls are TRBV12-1 and TRBJ1-1; the D segment call TRBD1 is taken from the table without a DNA check. TRBV12-1 counts as a pseudogene. The CDR3 extends over 17 amino acids.

The chain couples TRBV14 to TRBJ2-3; possibly TRBD2 for D (5 bases). Germline V gene lookup returns CDR1 SGHDN and CDR2 FVKESK. V lost 2 bases and J 1 base, leaving 13 bases between the germline ends. The CDR3 is 16 amino acids. The CDR3 nucleotides are TGTGCCAGCAGCCAACCTGGACTTTCGGGCACAGATACGCAGTATTTT. Translation: CASSQPGLSGTDTQYF.

The CDR3 DNA reads TGTGCCAGCAGTAGAACAGGGGTTTTAGGTCAGCCCCAGCATTTT. Translation gives CASSRTGVLGQPQHF. V usage is TRBV6-2 or TRBV6-3 and J usage is TRBJ1-5, with 7 bases identical to TRBD1. This CDR3 is 15 amino acids long. Germline V CDR1 and CDR2: MNHEY, SVGEGT. Unmatched junction bases numbered 10, after V lost 5 bases and J lost 6 bases.

V gene TRBV20-1 combines with J gene TRBJ1-2; 9 nucleotides match TRBD1. V lost 3 bases and J lost 4; bases outside the gene matches: 3. The CDR3 has 13 amino acids. Germline V gene data show CDR1 as DFQATT and CDR2 as SNEGSKA (reference sequence). CDR3 sequence reads: CSASTGGVYGYTF. The CDR3 coding sequence is TGCAGTGCTAGTACAGGGGGCGTCTATGGCTACACCTTC.

The V and J genes are TRBV5-4 and TRBJ2-5, with 12 positions matching TRBD2. The V gene end was trimmed by 0 bases and the J gene end by 5 bases; junction bases not matched to a gene: 11. The CDR3 has 18 residues. Germline CDR1 reads SGHNT; CDR2 reads YYREEE (reference sequence). The CDR3 loop reads CASSLGLAGGPLGETQYF. The CDR3 DNA reads as TGTGCCAGCAGCTTGGGGCTAGCGGGAGGGCCGTTGGGGGAGACCCAGTACTTC.

This clone was seen ten or more times. V gene TRBV9 combines with J gene TRBJ1-2; a weak D match, TRBD1 (6 bases). The CDR3 extends over 11 amino acids. Germline values: CDR1 SGDLS, CDR2 YYNGEE. The germline V and J ends were trimmed by 4 bases and 8 bases, with 9 bases remaining between them. CDR3 nucleotides: TGTGCCAGCAGCCATACAGGGGGCTACACCTTC. It is translated as CASSHTGGYTF. The complete variable domain, with remaining parts taken from reference TRBV9 and TRBJ1-2, reads DSGVTQTPKHLITATGQRVTLRCSPRSGDLSVYWYQQSLDQGLQFLIQYYNGEERAKGNILERFSAQQFPDLHSELNLSSLELGDSALYFCASSHTGGYTFGSGTRLTVV.